This T cell receptor (beta chain) was sequenced for a study of T-cell memory formation after mild COVID-19. V dropped 3 bases and J dropped 2 bases, with 11 bases sitting between them. Germline V lookup: CDR1 KGHSH, CDR2 LQKENI. The CDR3 totals 14 residues. TCRdb analysed the 5' RACE reads with MiXCR anew, one entry per CDR3 protein. Of 350,000 to 400,000 distinct CDR3 sequences listed, under 25% are singletons. In this sample, this clonotype turned up many times. The chain combines TRBV18 with TRBJ2-7; D tentatively fits TRBD1 or TRBD2 (6 bases each). The specimen sequenced was PBMCs or a T cell subset sorted from them (not recorded which). This clonotype originated in an adult woman who had mild COVID-19 (a few samples of this study predate the infection). Cell type and time point are not known. The CDR3 DNA reads as TGTGCCAGCTCACCGCCGGGGGCCACCTACGAGCAGTACTTC. Its protein is CASSPPGATYEQYF.